These 27 T cell receptor beta chains originate from one sample sequenced in a study of blood T cell repertoires in COVID-19. TCRdb's copy holds only in-frame clones and misses some; the assay was immunoSEQ multiplex PCR. The sample holds almost 200,000 clones, roughly 90% seen once. Sequencing was performed on PBMCs or T cells enriched from blood (not recorded which). The receptors were sampled from a woman younger than 30 who had recovered from COVID-19.

In this sample, this clone turned up once. This chain links TRBV27 with TRBJ1-6, with TRBD1 matching over 10 bases. From germline, CDR1 is MNHEY and CDR2 SMNVEV (reference sequence). CDR3 length: 18 amino acids. After removal of 6 bases from V and 0 bases from J, the junction contained 8 bases not matched to a gene. For the CDR3, the DNA is TGTGCCAGCAGAACCGGGACAGGGGCGAGCTCCTATAATTCACCCCTCCACTTT. Translated, it gives CASRTGTGASSYNSPLHF.

The V gene is TRBV5-4, the J gene TRBJ2-3; TRBD2 aligns across 14 bases. J lost 5 bases, V lost 3 bases, and 11 bases had no gene match. Looked up from germline, CDR1 is SGHNT and CDR2 is YYREEE (reference sequence). The CDR3 runs to 18 residues. Here the CDR3 DNA reads TGTGCCAGCAGCTCCGTATTGACTAGCGGGGGGGAGGGAGATACGCAGTATTTT. It specifies CASSSVLTSGGEGDTQYF.

DNA for the CDR3: TGTGCCAGCTCACAGGGGATTCAACCCTACGAGCAGTACTTC. It encodes CASSQGIQPYEQYF. This chain connects TRBV18 to TRBJ2-7, with D perhaps TRBD1 (5 bases). Trimming left V 4 bases short and J 2 bases short, with 12 bases between. Germline V gene data show CDR1 as KGHSH and CDR2 as LQKENI. This CDR3 is 14 amino acids long. The whole variable domain, remainder taken from reference TRBV18 and TRBJ2-7, is NAGVMQNPRHLVRRRGQEARLRCSPMKGHSHVYWYRQLPEEGLKFMVYLQKENIIDESGMPKERFSAEFPKEGPSILRIQQVVRGDSAAYFCASSQGIQPYEQYFGPGTRLTVT.

This chain uses TRBV10-2 with TRBJ1-2, with D hard to call. Germline CDR1 is WSHSY and CDR2 is SAAADI. The CDR3 contains 12 residues. Trimming removed 0 bases from V and 7 bases from J, with 6 bases in between. CDR3 bases: TGCGCCAGCAGTGAGTCAACGGGTGGCTACACCTTC. Translation gives CASSESTGGYTF.

The chain recombines TRBV7-9 with TRBJ2-3; D may be TRBD1 (6 bases). The germline V gene encodes CDR1 SEHNR and CDR2 FQNEAQ (reference sequence). This CDR3 has 18 amino acids. Trimming removed 5 bases at V and 0 bases at J, with 21 bases between. CDR3 amino acids: CASSPQGNTYKSTDTQYF. As DNA, the CDR3 is TGTGCCAGCAGCCCACAGGGAAATACTTATAAAAGCACAGATACGCAGTATTTT.

The gene calls are TRBV12-5 and TRBJ1-1; unclear D gene. The CDR3 is made up of 13 amino acids. Germline V gene lookup returns CDR1 LGHNT and CDR2 FRNRAP. The germline V and J ends were trimmed by 4 bases and 1 base, with 7 bases remaining between them. CDR3 protein: CASGSQQNTEAFF. The CDR3 DNA is TGTGCTAGTGGTTCACAGCAGAACACTGAAGCTTTCTTT.

The V gene is TRBV2, the J gene TRBJ1-2; tentatively, D is TRBD1 (5 bases). Trimming shortened V by 2 bases and J by 4 bases, and 14 bases separated the two germline ends. CDR3 length: 15 residues. Germline CDR1 reads SNHLY; CDR2 reads FYNNEI. CDR3 nucleotide sequence: TGTGCCAGCAGTGAATCCCCAGGGCACCCCTATGGCTACACCTTC. Its translation: CASSESPGHPYGYTF.

The chain uses TRBV5-6 and TRBJ1-3, with 7 bases that match TRBD1. The CDR3 loop spans 15 amino acids. The J segment lost 3 bases and the V segment lost 2 bases, leaving 5 bases of the junction unmatched. The V gene's germline CDR1 is SGHDT and CDR2 YYEEEE. CDR3 in DNA: TGTGCCAGCAGCTTCAGACAGGGAGGTGGAAACACCATATATTTT. Residues: CASSFRQGGGNTIYF. The whole variable domain, filled in from reference TRBV5-6 and TRBJ1-3, reads DAGVTQSPTHLIKTRGQQVTLRCSPKSGHDTVSWYQQALGQGPQFIFQYYEEEERQRGNFPDRFSGHQFPNYSSELNVNALLLGDSALYLCASSFRQGGGNTIYFGEGSWLTVV.

The DNA for the CDR3 is TGTGCCAGCAGTTTATCCCGACAGGGTCGGGGAGAGCAGTTCTTC. It translates to CASSLSRQGRGEQFF. This chain joins TRBV27 and TRBJ2-1; 7 bases align to TRBD1. J gave up 10 bases and V 0 bases, and 9 bases lay outside the gene matches. CDR3 length: 15 residues. In germline, CDR1 is MNHEY, CDR2 SMNVEV (reference sequence).

This clone was observed a handful of times. The chain joins TRBV6-5 to TRBJ2-6, with 7 nucleotides matching TRBD1. CDR3 size: 14 residues. The germline gives CDR1 MNHEY, CDR2 SVGAGI. The V and J ends lost 7 bases and 0 bases, in that order; junction bases with no gene match: 0. CDR3 nucleotides: TGTGCCAGCACAGGGGGCTCTGGGGCCAACGTCCTGACTTTC. This encodes CASTGGSGANVLTF.

This clone is a singleton in its sample. The V and J genes are TRBV28 and TRBJ1-6; D is undetermined. The V end was cut by 3 bases, the J end by 4 bases, with 10 bases between. CDR1 MDHEN and CDR2 SYDVKM come from the germline V gene. The CDR3 spans 15 residues. This CDR3 reads CASSLGPAYNSPLHF. The DNA for the CDR3 is TGTGCCAGCAGTTTGGGTCCAGCGTATAATTCACCCCTCCACTTT. The variable domain in full, completed from reference TRBV28 and TRBJ1-6, reads DVKVTQSSRYLVKRTGEKVFLECVQDMDHENMFWYRQDPGLGLRLIYFSYDVKMKEKGDIPEGYSVSREKKERFSLILESASTNQTSMYLCASSLGPAYNSPLHFGNGTRLTVT.

V and J are TRBV6-5 and TRBJ1-2; perhaps TRBD1 as D (6 bases). CDR1 and CDR2 from the germline V gene are MNHEY and SVGAGI. V lost 5 bases and J lost 4, with 11 bases in between. This CDR3 spans 13 amino acids. CDR3: CASSRQASYGYTF. The CDR3 DNA reads TGTGCCAGCAGTCGACAGGCCTCCTATGGCTACACCTTC.

The chain recombines TRBV2 with TRBJ1-6; D gene uncertain. Germline assignment: CDR1 SNHLY and CDR2 FYNNEI. The CDR3 sequence is 12 residues long. V was shortened by 10 bases and J by 6 bases, with 10 bases between the two germline ends. In DNA, the CDR3 is TGTGCCATGGAGACGAGTAATTCACCCCTCCACTTT. Its translation: CAMETSNSPLHF. Drawing the rest from reference TRBV2 and TRBJ1-6, the complete variable domain is EPEVTQTPSHQVTQMGQEVILRCVPISNHLYFYWYRQILGQKVEFLVSFYNNEISEKSEIFDDQFSVERPDGSNFTLKIRSTKLEDSAMYFCAMETSNSPLHFGNGTRLTVT.

This clone was picked up many times. The chain is built from TRBV5-6 and TRBJ2-1; no reliable D call. CDR3 length: 13 residues. The V gene lost 0 bases and the J gene lost 5 bases, with 6 bases spanning the gap. Looked up from germline, CDR1 is SGHDT and CDR2 is YYEEEE. CDR3 sequence (DNA): TGTGCCAGCAGCTTGGACAGTGACAATGAGCAGTTCTTC. Translated: CASSLDSDNEQFF.

J is TRBJ1-4 and V is TRBV6-5; a weak D match, TRBD1 (5 bases). The CDR3 is made up of 12 amino acids. V was cut by 6 bases and J by 6 bases, with 8 bases left in between. The V gene's germline CDR1 is MNHEY and CDR2 SVGAGI. For the CDR3, the DNA is TGTGCCAGCAGGTGGGGGGATGAAAAACTGTTTTTT. Amino acid sequence: CASRWGDEKLFF.

CDR3 sequence: CASSLRTGLNYGYTF. Here the CDR3 DNA reads TGTGCCAGCAGTCTCCGGACAGGCCTTAACTATGGCTACACCTTC. V usage is TRBV27 and J usage is TRBJ1-2; 7 nucleotides agree with TRBD1. This CDR3 has 15 residues. V lost 5 bases and J lost 1; bases outside the gene matches: 7. Germline CDR1 and CDR2: MNHEY and SMNVEV (reference sequence).

This clone was recorded once. This chain joins TRBV9 and TRBJ2-3; 7 bases agree with TRBD1. Germline V gene sequence: CDR1 SGDLS, CDR2 YYNGEE. V lost 5 bases and J lost 0; bases outside the gene matches: 9. This CDR3 region has 16 residues. Written as DNA, the CDR3 is TGTGCCAGCAGTGAAGGACAGGCGACTAGCACAGATACGCAGTATTTT. Residues: CASSEGQATSTDTQYF.

V and J are TRBV15 and TRBJ2-7; 9 bases are a match to TRBD1. Germline CDR1 is LNHNV and CDR2 is YYDKDF (reference sequence). The CDR3 extends over 13 amino acids. Trimming took 6 bases from V and 5 from J; bases not matched to a gene: 5. CDR3 sequence: CATSWDRDHEQYF. The CDR3 DNA sequence: TGTGCCACCAGTTGGGACAGGGACCACGAGCAGTACTTC.

This CDR3 is CASSIPTGRGYGYTF. The CDR3 DNA sequence: TGTGCCAGTAGTATTCCGACAGGCCGAGGATATGGCTACACCTTC. The chain is built from TRBV19 and TRBJ1-2, with D perhaps TRBD1 (6 bases). In germline, CDR1 is LNHDA, CDR2 SQIVND (reference sequence). The CDR3 contains 15 residues. V lost 3 bases, J lost 5 bases, and 16 bases lay in between.

The chain has TRBV6-6 and TRBJ1-1; D is ambiguous. This CDR3 contains 12 residues. From germline, CDR1 is MNHNY and CDR2 SVGAGI (reference sequence). The V gene lost 3 bases and the J gene lost 4 bases, with 6 bases spanning the gap. The CDR3 DNA follows: TGTGCCAGCAGTTATACCAGCACTGAAGCTTTCTTT. Amino acids: CASSYTSTEAFF.

The chain joins TRBV10-3 to TRBJ1-1; the D gene is possibly TRBD1 (5 bases). The V gene's germline CDR1 is ENHRY and CDR2 SYGVKD. The CDR3 sequence is 13 residues long. V lost 4 bases to trimming and J lost 6 bases, with 12 bases between them. CDR3 sequence reads: CAISVGGVAEAFF. CDR3 nucleotides: TGTGCCATCAGTGTTGGAGGGGTTGCTGAAGCTTTCTTT.

This sequence joins TRBV21-1 and TRBJ2-3; whether TRBD1, the table's D call, matches the DNA was not checked. TRBV21-1 is labeled a pseudogene. The CDR3 has 14 residues. The CDR3 nucleotides read TGTGCCAGCAGCCCAGAGGGGGGCACAGATACGCAGTATTTT. Protein sequence: CASSPEGGTDTQYF.

This chain links TRBV24-1 with TRBJ2-2, with unresolved D. The CDR3 spans 14 residues. Per germline, CDR1 KGHDR and CDR2 SFDVKD. Trimming took off 4 bases at V and 6 bases at J, with 11 bases between the two ends. The CDR3 DNA reads as TGTGCCACCAGTGACAACACAGTTTCCGGGGAGCTGTTTTTT. Its translation: CATSDNTVSGELFF.

The chain joins TRBV6-5 to TRBJ1-2; D is ambiguous. This CDR3 spans 16 amino acids. The germline gives CDR1 MNHEY, CDR2 SVGAGI. Trimming stripped 0 bases from V and 5 bases from J, with 16 bases between. The CDR3 here is CASSYSKGGQAYGYTF. The CDR3 nucleotides read TGTGCCAGCAGTTACTCGAAAGGAGGGCAGGCGTATGGCTACACCTTC.

This clone was detected a few times. The CDR3 sequence is CASSIGGREGGYYGYTF. CDR3 sequence (DNA): TGTGCCAGTAGTATCGGAGGCAGGGAGGGAGGTTACTATGGCTACACCTTC. The V gene is TRBV19, the J gene TRBJ1-2, with a possible D match to TRBD1 (5 bases). V lost 3 bases, J lost 3 bases, and 20 bases lay in between. The CDR3 loop spans 17 amino acids. From germline, CDR1 is LNHDA and CDR2 SQIVND (reference sequence).

The chain has TRBV2 and TRBJ2-7; 7 nucleotides match TRBD1. Germline trimming cut 6 bases from V and 5 bases from J; bases unmatched to any gene: 13. This CDR3 has 15 residues. Germline CDR1 reads SNHLY; CDR2 reads FYNNEI. The CDR3 loop is CASSQGVQGSHEQYF. CDR3 bases: TGTGCCAGCAGCCAAGGGGTACAGGGGAGCCACGAGCAGTACTTC. The full variable domain, with the rest looked up from reference TRBV2 and TRBJ2-7, is EPEVTQTPSHQVTQMGQEVILRCVPISNHLYFYWYRQILGQKVEFLVSFYNNEISEKSEIFDDQFSVERPDGSNFTLKIRSTKLEDSAMYFCASSQGVQGSHEQYFGPGTRLTVT.

A few counts support this clone. The chain has TRBV5-4 and TRBJ2-5, with 7 bases matching TRBD1. J was trimmed by 3 bases and V by 4 bases; bases with no gene match: 9. The germline V gene has CDR1 SGHNT and CDR2 YYREEE (reference sequence). There are 15 residues in the CDR3. The CDR3 sequence is CASSQAGTEKETQYF. CDR3 sequence (DNA): TGTGCCAGCAGCCAAGCTGGGACAGAGAAAGAGACCCAGTACTTC.